A selection of T cell receptor beta chains follows, all from one sample in a study of T cell changes during pregnancy in multiple sclerosis. TCRdb keeps only in-frame clones here, not all; method: immunoSEQ multiplex PCR. The table records more than 55,000 clones, roughly nine tenths of them present only once. Specimen: peripheral blood, collected in the third trimester of pregnancy. These receptors were obtained from a female donor in good health, enrolled as a control in a pregnancy study. CDR3s include the opening cysteine and the closing phenylalanine or tryptophan. Fields, in order: CDR3 protein, CDR3 DNA, clone size, J gene, D gene, V gene. The D gene is left open where the match is weak. Not every row has a clone size; where given, it reads once, few, many or a size class.

CASSSGTNEKLFF,TGTGCCAGCAGTTCAGGAACAAATGAAAAACTGTTTTTT,-,TRBJ1-4,-,TRBV28
CASSLAVLAGGLGYEQYF,TGTGCCAGCAGCTTAGCGGTCCTAGCGGGAGGCCTAGGCTACGAGCAGTACTTC,-,TRBJ2-7,TRBD2,TRBV7-2
CASSQGQGYTSYEQYF,TGTGCCAGCAGCCAGGGACAGGGCTATACCTCCTACGAGCAGTACTTC,-,TRBJ2-7,TRBD1,TRBV5-6
CAISGSGAGASSTDTQYF,TGTGCCATCAGTGGGTCCGGAGCGGGGGCTTCTAGCACAGATACGCAGTATTTT,-,TRBJ2-3,TRBD2,TRBV10-3
CASSLVFALRNTEAFF,TGTGCCAGCAGCTTAGTTTTCGCACTCCGGAACACTGAAGCTTTCTTT,-,TRBJ1-1,-,TRBV7-8
CASSLGLKSQETQYF,TGTGCCAGCAGCTTGGGACTAAAATCCCAAGAGACCCAGTACTTC,-,TRBJ2-5,-,TRBV5-5
CASRGGPMNTEAFF,TGTGCCAGCAGGGGAGGGCCCATGAACACTGAAGCTTTCTTT,-,TRBJ1-1,-,TRBV6-5
CASSLAGTARRETQYF,TGTGCCAGCAGCTTAGCAGGGACAGCACGCAGGGAGACCCAGTACTTC,-,TRBJ2-5,TRBD1,TRBV7-9
CASSAAQGANEKLFF,TGTGCCAGCTCAGCGGCCCAGGGGGCCAATGAAAAACTGTTTTTT,-,TRBJ1-4,TRBD1,TRBV18
CASSFDSNYGYTF,TGTGCCAGCAGCTTCGACAGTAACTATGGCTACACCTTC,-,TRBJ1-2,-,TRBV7-9
CASSLFGRTPGEQYF,TGTGCCAGCAGCTTGTTCGGGAGGACCCCCGGCGAGCAGTACTTC,-,TRBJ2-7,TRBD2,TRBV5-4
CASSRLAGGVEQYF,TGTGCCAGCAGTAGACTAGCGGGGGGGGTCGAGCAGTACTTC,-,TRBJ2-7,TRBD2,TRBV2
CATRDSAGNTIYF,TGTGCCACCAGGGACAGCGCTGGAAACACCATATATTTT,-,TRBJ1-3,-,TRBV15
CASSPMSDSEQYF,TGCGCCAGCAGCCCAATGTCCGATAGCGAGCAGTACTTC,once,TRBJ2-7,-,TRBV5-1
CASSPVVIAGSNTGELFF,TGTGCCAGCTCACCAGTCGTAATAGCGGGATCGAACACCGGGGAGCTGTTTTTT,once,TRBJ2-2,TRBD2,TRBV18
CASSHAPRGGSSYEQYF,TGTGCCAGCAGCCACGCCCCCAGGGGCGGGAGCTCCTACGAGCAGTACTTC,-,TRBJ2-7,-,TRBV7-9
CASSVQGTVNNEQFF,TGTGCCAGCAGCGTACAGGGTACGGTCAACAATGAGCAGTTCTTC,-,TRBJ2-1,-,TRBV7-2